This T cell receptor beta chain was obtained from a study of blood T cells in healthy people across ages. Study-wide points: Long-lived and aged donors differed, with more naive CD4+ cells and higher diversity in the long-lived.

A sample-barcoded 5' primer and a J-beta primer mix were used in a second PCR of about 7 to 11 cycles. MiXCR was run by TCRdb on the 5' RACE reads, yielding one entry per CDR3 protein. The table shows roughly 730,000 distinct CDR3 sequences, with roughly three fifths occurring only once. As regards this clonotype: The antigen is unknown.

The CDR3 consists of 14 residues. V dropped 5 bases and J dropped 1; count of bases not matched to a gene: 4. The clonotype was recovered from a man aged 35-49 years in good health. The sequencing sample was made of blood. The chain combines TRBV12-3 or TRBV12-4 with TRBJ2-5; 7 nucleotides agree with TRBD1. CDR3 sequence: CASSATGTQETQYF. CDR3 nucleotides: TGTGCCAGCAGTGCGACAGGGACCCAAGAGACCCAGTACTTC.